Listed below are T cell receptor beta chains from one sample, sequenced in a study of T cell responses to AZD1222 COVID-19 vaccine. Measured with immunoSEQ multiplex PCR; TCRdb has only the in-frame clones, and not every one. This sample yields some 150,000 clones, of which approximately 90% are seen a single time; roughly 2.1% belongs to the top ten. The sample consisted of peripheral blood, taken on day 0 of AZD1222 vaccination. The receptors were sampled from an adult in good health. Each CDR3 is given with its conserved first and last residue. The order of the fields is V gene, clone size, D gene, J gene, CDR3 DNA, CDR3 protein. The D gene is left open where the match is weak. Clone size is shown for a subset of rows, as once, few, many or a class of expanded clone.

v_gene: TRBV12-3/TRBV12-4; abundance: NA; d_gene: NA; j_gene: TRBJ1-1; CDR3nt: TGTGCCAGCAGCCAAACCAGGGGTGAAGCTTTCTTT; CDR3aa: CASSQTRGEAFF
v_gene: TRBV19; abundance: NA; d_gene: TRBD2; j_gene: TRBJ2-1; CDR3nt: TGTGCCAGTAGGCGACTAGCTCAATCCAGTGAGCAGTTCTTC; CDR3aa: CASRRLAQSSEQFF
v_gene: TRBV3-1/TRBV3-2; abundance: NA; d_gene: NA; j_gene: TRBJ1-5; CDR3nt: TGTGCCAGCAGCCAAGGAGAATTGGCTAAGCCCCAGCATTTT; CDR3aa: CASSQGELAKPQHF
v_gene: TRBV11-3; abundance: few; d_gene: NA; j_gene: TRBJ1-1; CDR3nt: TGTGCCAGCAGCCCGGGAGGGGTCCACACTGAAGCTTTCTTT; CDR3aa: CASSPGGVHTEAFF
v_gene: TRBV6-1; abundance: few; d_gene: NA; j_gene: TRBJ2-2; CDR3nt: TGTGCCAGCAGTGAACTACCTAGTTCGATCGGGGAGCTGTTTTTT; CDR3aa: CASSELPSSIGELFF
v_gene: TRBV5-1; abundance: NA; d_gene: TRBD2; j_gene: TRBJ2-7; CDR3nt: TGCGCCAGCAGCCCCGGGGGGGCGTGGGAGCAGTACTTC; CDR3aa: CASSPGGAWEQYF
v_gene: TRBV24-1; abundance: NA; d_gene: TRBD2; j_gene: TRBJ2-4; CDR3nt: TGTGCCACCAGTGACGCGGGAGGGACCAAAAACATTCAGTACTTC; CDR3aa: CATSDAGGTKNIQYF
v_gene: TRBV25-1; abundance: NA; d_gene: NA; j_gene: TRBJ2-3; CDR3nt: TGTGCCAGCAGTGAGATAAGACATACGCAGTATTTT; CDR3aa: CASSEIRHTQYF
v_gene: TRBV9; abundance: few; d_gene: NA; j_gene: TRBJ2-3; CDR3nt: TGTGCCAGCAGCGTAGACTTGAGGTGGGCAGATACGCAGTATTTT; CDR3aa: CASSVDLRWADTQYF
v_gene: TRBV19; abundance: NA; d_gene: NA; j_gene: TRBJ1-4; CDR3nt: TGTGCCAGTAGTATGGCCGGGTCGGTAAGACTGTTTTTT; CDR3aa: CASSMAGSVRLFF
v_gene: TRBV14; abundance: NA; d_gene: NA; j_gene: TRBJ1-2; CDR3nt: TGTGCCAGCAGCCGGGAATGGGGATTGCTTGATGGCTACACCTTC; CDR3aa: CASSREWGLLDGYTF
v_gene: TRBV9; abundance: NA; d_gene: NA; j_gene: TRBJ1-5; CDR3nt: TGTGCCAGCAGCGTAGGACAGAATCAGCCCCAGCATTTT; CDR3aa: CASSVGQNQPQHF
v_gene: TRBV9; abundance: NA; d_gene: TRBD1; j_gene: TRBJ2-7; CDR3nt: TGTGCCAGCAGCGTAGATGGGACAGGACCCTACGAGCAGTACTTC; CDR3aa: CASSVDGTGPYEQYF
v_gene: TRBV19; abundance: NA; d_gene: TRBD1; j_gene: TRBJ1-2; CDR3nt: TGTGCCAGTAGTCCCGAGGGACAGGGGTCGCCTTCCTACACCTTC; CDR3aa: CASSPEGQGSPSYTF
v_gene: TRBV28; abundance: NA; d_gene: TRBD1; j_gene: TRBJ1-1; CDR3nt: TGTGCCACTATCCCCAACAGGGGGGCGAACACTGAAGCTTTCTTT; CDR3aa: CATIPNRGANTEAFF
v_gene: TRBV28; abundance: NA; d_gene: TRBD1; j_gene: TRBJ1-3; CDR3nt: TGTGCCAGCAGAGACGGACAGGCACTGGACACCATATATTTT; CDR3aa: CASRDGQALDTIYF